The clone carrying this TCR beta chain was seen a single time. The method was immunoSEQ multiplex PCR; TCRdb's version includes in-frame clones alone and lacks a portion of them. The sample lists tens of thousands of clones, less than 85% occurring once. Trimming took 6 bases from V and 6 from J; bases not matched to a gene: 7. Germline CDR1 SGDLS, CDR2 YYNGEE. The CDR3 spans 14 residues. The sample originates from a study of T cell responses to AZD1222 COVID-19 vaccine. V is TRBV9 and J is TRBJ2-3, with 10 bases lining up with TRBD2. The specimen was peripheral blood, collected on day 0 of AZD1222 vaccination. The sequence was obtained from an adult in good health. CDR3 protein: CASNLAGVRDTQYF. The DNA for the CDR3 is TGTGCCAGCAATCTAGCGGGAGTGAGGGATACGCAGTATTTT.